This T cell receptor (beta chain) was observed in a study of regulatory T cells in long-lasting Graves disease. Time point indicated: newly diagnosed GD, antithyroid drugs for less than 3 months. With RNA extracted from PBMCs as input, the TCR library was made. The ends lost 4 bases at V and 2 bases at J; junction bases unmatched: 3. Germline V gives CDR1 LNHNV, CDR2 YYDKDF (reference sequence). This CDR3 is built from 15 residues. Through Arm-PCR of CDR3 regions and iRepertoire HTBI primers, TCR beta libraries were built. TCRdb redid the calling of the multiplex PCR reads with MiXCR, one entry per CDR3 protein. This table has about 350,000 distinct CDR3 sequences, roughly 16% appearing once. Separately, the same data were catalogued under a study of T cells in Graves' hyperthyroidism and ophthalmopathy. That study reports: Newly diagnosed hyperthyroidism, duration under 2 months, in patients aged 18 to 65. Researchers ran a first-round RT-PCR on the TCR CDR3 using the HTBI primer set.

The sequence derives from a woman under 30 with Graves disease. The material was peripheral blood mononuclear cells (PBMCs), obtained at new diagnosis, from a patient treated with antithyroid drugs. The chain joins TRBV15 to TRBJ1-5; TRBD1 matches at 9 bases. CDR3 amino acids: CATSTGQGGNQPQHF. In nucleotides, the CDR3 is TGTGCCACCAGCACGGGACAGGGAGGCAATCAGCCCCAGCATTTT.